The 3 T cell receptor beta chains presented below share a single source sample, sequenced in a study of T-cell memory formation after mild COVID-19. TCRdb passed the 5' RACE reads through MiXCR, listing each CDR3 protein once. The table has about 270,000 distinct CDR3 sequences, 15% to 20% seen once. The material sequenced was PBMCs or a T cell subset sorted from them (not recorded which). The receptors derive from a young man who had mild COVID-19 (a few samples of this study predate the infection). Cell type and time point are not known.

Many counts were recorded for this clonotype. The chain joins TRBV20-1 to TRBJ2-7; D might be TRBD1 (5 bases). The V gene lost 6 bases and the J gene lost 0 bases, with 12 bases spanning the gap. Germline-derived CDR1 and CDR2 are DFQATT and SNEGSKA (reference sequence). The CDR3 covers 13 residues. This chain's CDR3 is CSAMTVSSYEQYF. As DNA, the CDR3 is TGCAGTGCCATGACAGTCAGCTCCTACGAGCAGTACTTC.

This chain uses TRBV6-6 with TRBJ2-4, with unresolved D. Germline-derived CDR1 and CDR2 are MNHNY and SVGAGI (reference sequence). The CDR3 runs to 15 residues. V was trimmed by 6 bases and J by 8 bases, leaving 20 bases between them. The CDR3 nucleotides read TGTGCCAGCAGGCCAACCGGGCCCCAAACGGACATTCAGTACTTC. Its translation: CASRPTGPQTDIQYF.

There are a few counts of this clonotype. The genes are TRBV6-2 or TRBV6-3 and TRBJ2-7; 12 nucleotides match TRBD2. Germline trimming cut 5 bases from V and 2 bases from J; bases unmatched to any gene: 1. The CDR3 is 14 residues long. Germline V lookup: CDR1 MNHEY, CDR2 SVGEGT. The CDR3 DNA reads TGTGCCAGCAGTCGGACTAGCGGGGCCTACGAGCAGTACGTC. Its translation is CASSRTSGAYEQYV.